This T cell receptor beta chain was identified in a study of blood T cell repertoires in COVID-19. About the research overall: COVID-19 samples, acute and convalescent, were from the United States, Italy and Spain. Sources were T cells, B-cell-depleted T cells, or PBMCs; the material itself was cDNA or gDNA.

Original methodology: Counts of nucleated cells, estimated from reference gene primer amplification, were obtained. Libraries were prepared by immunoSEQ multiplex PCR; TCRdb keeps only in-frame clonotypes and omits some of them. The V and J calls and the clone size are those of that table, but D and trimming were determined from the DNA. The sample holds 24,000 or so clones, around 80% seen once. J lost 4 bases, V lost 6 bases, and 8 bases had no gene match. The germline V gene has CDR1 MNHEY and CDR2 SVGAGI. The CDR3 runs 15 residues. This receptor was taken from a woman older than 75 with acute or convalescent COVID-19. The gene calls are TRBV6-5 and TRBJ2-1; 8 positions match TRBD1. Source material: peripheral blood. The CDR3 here is CASSARDRSYNEQFF. CDR3 sequence (DNA): TGTGCCAGCAGCGCCCGGGACAGGAGTTACAATGAGCAGTTCTTC.